The clone carrying this TCR beta chain was counted a single time. What it binds is not known. The sample is drawn from a study of OX40 agonist ivuxolimab in advanced cancers. As for the study in general: Patients took ivuxolimab, an agonistic anti-OX40 (CD134) antibody. General study points: Low normalized T-cell clonal expansion was additionally recorded for some nonresponders. Within 6 weeks, CD4+ and CD8+ blood T cells expanded clonally at 0.1 to 3.0 mg/kg. Clonal expansion in partial responders at 0.1-3.0 mg/kg ranked among the lowest.

The length of the CDR3 is 14 residues. Looked up from germline, CDR1 is MGHRA and CDR2 is YSYEKL. The V end lost 5 bases, the J end lost 13 bases, and 18 bases lay between the germline ends. TCRdb's table, derived via immunoSEQ multiplex PCR, lists solely in-frame clones and lacks some. The data contain roughly 8,600 clones, under 85% of them singletons. The input for sequencing was CD4+ or CD8+ T cells sorted from blood, taken in a trial of the OX40 agonist ivuxolimab. The receptor was derived from an adult with an advanced solid tumor such as melanoma, head and neck, liver or kidney cancer. This chain joins TRBV4-1 and TRBJ1-6; D might be TRBD1 (5 bases). CDR3 sequence reads: CASSYRDGPGPLHF. The CDR3 DNA is TGCGCCAGCAGCTACCGGGACGGACCCGGGCCCCTCCACTTT.